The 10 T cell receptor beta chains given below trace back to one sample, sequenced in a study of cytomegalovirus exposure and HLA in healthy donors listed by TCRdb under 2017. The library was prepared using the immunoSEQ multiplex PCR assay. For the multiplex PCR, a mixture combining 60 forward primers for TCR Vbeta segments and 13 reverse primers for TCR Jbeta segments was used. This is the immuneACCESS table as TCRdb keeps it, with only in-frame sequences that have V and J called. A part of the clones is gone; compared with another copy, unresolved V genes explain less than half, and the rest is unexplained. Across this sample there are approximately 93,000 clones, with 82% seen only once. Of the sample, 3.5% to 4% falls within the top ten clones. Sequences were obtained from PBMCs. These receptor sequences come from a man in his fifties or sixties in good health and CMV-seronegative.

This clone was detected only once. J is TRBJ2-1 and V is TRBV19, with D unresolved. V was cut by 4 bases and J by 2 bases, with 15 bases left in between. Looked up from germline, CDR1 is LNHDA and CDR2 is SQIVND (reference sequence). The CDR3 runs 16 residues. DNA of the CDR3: TGTGCCAGTAGTACTGATAGGAACAGTCCCTACAATGAGCAGTTCTTC. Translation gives CASSTDRNSPYNEQFF.

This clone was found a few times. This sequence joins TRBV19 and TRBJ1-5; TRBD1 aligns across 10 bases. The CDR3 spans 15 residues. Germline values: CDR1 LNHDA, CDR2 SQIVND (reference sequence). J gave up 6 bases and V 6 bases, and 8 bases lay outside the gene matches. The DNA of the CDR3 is TGTGCCAGTAGGGGGACAGGGGCCGCAAGTCAGCCCCAGCATTTT. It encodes CASRGTGAASQPQHF.

The CDR3 nucleotides are TGTGCCAGCAGCCCTACTAGGGAGGAGACCCAGTACTTC. The encoded protein is CASSPTREETQYF. The V call is TRBV7-3, the J call TRBJ2-5, with D perhaps TRBD2 (5 bases). The CDR3 spans 13 residues. CDR1 is SGHTA and CDR2 is FQGTGA in the germline V gene. V was clipped by 5 bases and J by 5 bases, with 12 bases between them.

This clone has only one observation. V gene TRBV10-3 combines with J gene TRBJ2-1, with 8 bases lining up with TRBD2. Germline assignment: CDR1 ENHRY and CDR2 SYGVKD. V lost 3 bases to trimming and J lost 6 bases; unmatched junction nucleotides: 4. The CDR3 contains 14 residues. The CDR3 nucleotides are TGTGCCATCAGTGACGGACTAGCTAGCAATGAGCAGTTCTTC. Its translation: CAISDGLASNEQFF.

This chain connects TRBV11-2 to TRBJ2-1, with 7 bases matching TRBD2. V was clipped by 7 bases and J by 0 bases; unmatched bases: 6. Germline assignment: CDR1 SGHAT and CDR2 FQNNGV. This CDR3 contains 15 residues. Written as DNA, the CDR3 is TGTGCCAGCATCCCCGGGGGGAGCTCCTACAATGAGCAGTTCTTC. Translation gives CASIPGGSSYNEQFF.

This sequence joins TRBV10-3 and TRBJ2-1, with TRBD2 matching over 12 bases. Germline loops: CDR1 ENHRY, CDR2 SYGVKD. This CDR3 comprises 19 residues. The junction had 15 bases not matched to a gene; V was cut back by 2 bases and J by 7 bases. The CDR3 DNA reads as TGTGCCATCAGTGAGCCGACTAGCGGGAGCGTTAAGATTGGAAATGAGCAGTTCTTC. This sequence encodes CAISEPTSGSVKIGNEQFF.

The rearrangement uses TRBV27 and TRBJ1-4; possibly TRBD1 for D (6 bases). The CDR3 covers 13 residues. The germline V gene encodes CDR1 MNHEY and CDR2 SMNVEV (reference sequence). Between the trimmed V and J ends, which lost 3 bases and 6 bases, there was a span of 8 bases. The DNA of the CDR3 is TGTGCCAGCAGTTTCTCAGGGGATGAAAAACTGTTTTTT. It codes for CASSFSGDEKLFF.

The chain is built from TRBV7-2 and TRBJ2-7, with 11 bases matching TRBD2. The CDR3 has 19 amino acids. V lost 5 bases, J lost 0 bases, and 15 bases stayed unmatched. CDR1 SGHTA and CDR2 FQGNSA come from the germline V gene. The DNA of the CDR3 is TGTGCCAGCAGCCCTACCCTCCGGGTGGGGACTAGCGGCTCCTACGAGCAGTACTTC. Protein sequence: CASSPTLRVGTSGSYEQYF.

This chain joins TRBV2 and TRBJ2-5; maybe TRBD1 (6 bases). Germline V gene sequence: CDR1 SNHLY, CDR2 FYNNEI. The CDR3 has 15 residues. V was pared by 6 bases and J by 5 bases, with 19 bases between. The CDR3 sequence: CASSSTRGLGETQYF. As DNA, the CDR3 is TGTGCCAGCAGCTCTACCAGGGGCCTGGGGGAGACCCAGTACTTC.

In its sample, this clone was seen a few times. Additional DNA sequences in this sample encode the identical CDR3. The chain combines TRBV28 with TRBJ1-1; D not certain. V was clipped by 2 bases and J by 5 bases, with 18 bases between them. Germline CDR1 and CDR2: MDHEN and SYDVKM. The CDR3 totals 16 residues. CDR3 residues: CASSLGSNLLRTEAFF. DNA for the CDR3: TGTGCCAGCAGTTTAGGTTCGAATCTTTTGCGTACTGAAGCTTTCTTT.